Each of the 24 T cell receptor beta chains below was sequenced from the same sample in a study of shared clonotypes between healthy human individuals. The data were produced by immunoSEQ multiplex PCR, yet TCRdb's version contains in-frame clones alone and is incomplete. The sample lists 530,000 or so clones, over 75% occurring once. Sequencing was performed on PBMCs. Receptors were obtained from a middle-aged woman in good health. Some clones in this sample may be carry-over from other donors' samples.

V usage is TRBV5-8 and J usage is TRBJ2-5; the D is unclear. The CDR3 has 12 residues. Trimming took 7 bases from V and 5 from J, leaving 12 bases between them. From germline, CDR1 is SGHTS and CDR2 YDEGEE. CDR3 coding DNA: TGTGCCAGCGCCCAGGATACTGAGACCCAGTACTTC. This gives the protein CASAQDTETQYF.

The chain is built from TRBV28 and TRBJ1-5; possible D gene TRBD1, 5 bases. The CDR3 is 14 residues long. CDR1 and CDR2 (germline): MDHEN, SYDVKM. V was pared by 10 bases and J by 0 bases, with 13 bases between. CDR3 residues: CATRQSYSNQPQHF. The CDR3 DNA is TGTGCCACCCGACAGTCCTATAGCAATCAGCCCCAGCATTTT.

The rearrangement links TRBV7-6 to TRBJ1-2, with 8 bases lining up with TRBD1. CDR1 is SGHVS, CDR2 FNYEAQ, per germline. After removal of 3 bases from V and 8 bases from J, the junction contained 5 bases not matched to a gene. The CDR3 runs to 13 residues. DNA of the CDR3: TGTGCCAGCAGCTTCGACAGGGGAAAAGGCTACACCTTC. Amino acid sequence: CASSFDRGKGYTF.

The chain joins TRBV19 to TRBJ2-7; TRBD2 aligns across 10 bases. Losses at the gene ends were 6 bases for V and 3 bases for J; bases not matched to a gene: 5. The CDR3 is 14 residues long. Germline V gives CDR1 LNHDA, CDR2 SQIVND (reference sequence). The CDR3: CASSQRTSGYEQYF. CDR3 DNA: TGTGCCAGTAGCCAACGGACTAGCGGCTACGAGCAGTACTTC.

This chain connects TRBV5-1 to TRBJ1-4; possibly TRBD1 for D (6 bases). The CDR3 length is 15 residues. From germline, CDR1 is SGHRS and CDR2 YFSETQ. V was clipped by 3 bases and J by 6 bases, with 15 bases between them. DNA of the CDR3: TGCGCCAGCAGCTCGGGGTCCGGGGGCGATGAAAAACTGTTTTTT. This encodes CASSSGSGGDEKLFF.

The chain recombines TRBV6-5 with TRBJ1-1; D is perhaps TRBD1 (5 bases). The CDR3 length is 13 residues. CDR1 and CDR2 from the germline V gene are MNHEY and SVGAGI. The V and J ends lost 6 bases and 4 bases respectively, with 12 bases between them. CDR3: CASRDTGGTEAFF. CDR3 nucleotides: TGTGCCAGCAGGGACACGGGAGGCACTGAAGCTTTCTTT.

This clone turned up a few times. Other nucleotide sequences from this sample produce the same CDR3. This rearrangement joins TRBV7-9 to TRBJ2-7; D is unresolved. The CDR3 runs to 14 residues. Germline V gene sequence: CDR1 SEHNR, CDR2 FQNEAQ (reference sequence). V lost 1 base, J lost 4 bases, and 11 bases lay in between. In DNA, the CDR3 is TGTGCCAGCAGCTTAGGACCATGGGGTTACGAGCAGTACTTC. Translation gives CASSLGPWGYEQYF.

The gene calls are TRBV11-3 and TRBJ2-5; a possible D gene is TRBD2 (6 bases). V lost 4 bases, J lost 2 bases, and 14 bases lay in between. Germline CDR1 is SGHNT and CDR2 is YENEEA. There are 15 residues in the CDR3. In nucleotides, the CDR3 is TGTGCCAGCAGCTCCAGTGCGGGGCCTCAAGAGACCCAGTACTTC. Its translation is CASSSSAGPQETQYF.

The chain combines TRBV4-1 with TRBJ2-1, with no clear D. There are 15 residues in the CDR3. CDR1 is MGHRA, CDR2 YSYEKL, per germline. V lost 1 base, J lost 0 bases, and 7 bases lay in between. The CDR3 DNA is TGCGCCAGCAGCCAAGGCCTAGGCTCCTACAATGAGCAGTTCTTC. This sequence encodes CASSQGLGSYNEQFF.

This clone was seen just once. The sample has other DNA sequences that encode this CDR3 too. This chain connects TRBV5-1 to TRBJ2-5, with no clear D. The CDR3 spans 14 residues. CDR1 SGHRS and CDR2 YFSETQ come from the germline V gene. V lost 0 bases to trimming and J lost 2 bases, with 8 bases between them. The CDR3 nucleotides are TGCGCCAGCAGCTTGGAAGGGCCGCAAGAGACCCAGTACTTC. This gives the protein CASSLEGPQETQYF.

The chain has TRBV4-2 and TRBJ2-5, with 11 nucleotides matching TRBD1. The J call may be wrong; the DNA end is better matched by TRBJ2-7. In germline, CDR1 is LGHNA, CDR2 YNFKEQ. This CDR3 is built from 16 residues. CDR3 region: CASSQKDGTGGYEQYF. The DNA for the CDR3 is TGTGCCAGCAGCCAAAAGGACGGGACAGGGGGCTACGAGCAGTACTTC.

The chain links TRBV28 to TRBJ2-3; 11 nucleotides line up with TRBD2. Unmatched junction bases numbered 11, after V lost 4 bases and J lost 5 bases. CDR1 and CDR2 (germline): MDHEN, SYDVKM. The CDR3 consists of 17 residues. This chain's CDR3 is CASSSPRLAGKGDTQYF. DNA of the CDR3: TGTGCCAGCAGTTCGCCCCGACTAGCGGGAAAAGGAGATACGCAGTATTTT.

The chain links TRBV6-5 to TRBJ2-2; 8 positions match TRBD1. The J segment lost 6 bases and the V segment lost 4 bases, leaving 10 bases of the junction unmatched. The germline V gene has CDR1 MNHEY and CDR2 SVGAGI. The CDR3 consists of 16 residues. CDR3 region: CASSLGGQGRSGELFF. CDR3 in DNA: TGTGCCAGCAGTTTGGGCGGACAGGGAAGATCCGGGGAGCTGTTTTTT.

In its sample, this clone was seen a few times. The chain has TRBV4-3 and TRBJ2-5; D not certain. The CDR3 has 15 amino acids. The germline V gene has CDR1 LGHNA and CDR2 YSLEER. Trimming took 4 bases from V and 2 from J, leaving 14 bases between them. CDR3 coding DNA: TGCGCCAGCAGCCCCTGGGTGCGAACTCAAGAGACCCAGTACTTC. Translation: CASSPWVRTQETQYF.

This chain's CDR3 is CSARVRDTQYF. CDR3 nucleotides: TGCAGTGCTAGAGTGAGAGATACGCAGTATTTT. The J gene is TRBJ2-3, the V gene TRBV20-1; D ambiguous. Germline CDR1 is DFQATT and CDR2 is SNEGSKA (reference sequence). Trimming shortened V by 1 base and J by 5 bases, and 4 bases separated the two germline ends. This CDR3 is 11 amino acids long.

The CDR3 DNA reads as TGTGCCTGGGTCGGGACAGGGTACAATGAGCAGTTCTTC. Encoded protein: CAWVGTGYNEQFF. This rearrangement joins TRBV30 to TRBJ2-1, with 9 nucleotides matching TRBD1. With V trimmed by 5 bases and J by 4 bases, 3 bases remained unmatched. The CDR3 loop spans 13 amino acids. Germline V CDR1 and CDR2: GTSNPN, SVGIG (reference sequence).

The CDR3 loop reads CASRATGGTGELFF. CDR3 nucleotides: TGTGCCAGCAGAGCGACGGGTGGCACCGGGGAGCTGTTTTTT. This chain connects TRBV6-1 to TRBJ2-2; D uncertain. V lost 6 bases to trimming and J lost 4 bases, with 12 bases between them. This CDR3 is built from 14 residues. Germline loops: CDR1 MNHNS, CDR2 SASEGT.

This clone was seen only once. V usage is TRBV7-6 and J usage is TRBJ2-7, with no clear D. Germline V gene sequence: CDR1 SGHVS, CDR2 FNYEAQ. The V end lost 5 bases, the J end lost 0 bases, and 5 bases lay between the germline ends. The CDR3 is 12 amino acids. The CDR3 DNA sequence: TGTGCCAGCAGCCGTAACTCCTACGAGCAGTACTTC. This sequence encodes CASSRNSYEQYF.

The J gene is TRBJ1-2, the V gene TRBV5-4; TRBD1 might be the D (5 bases). Germline V lookup: CDR1 SGHNT, CDR2 YYREEE (reference sequence). The germline V and J ends were trimmed by 4 bases and 7 bases, with 17 bases remaining between them. The CDR3 extends over 14 amino acids. The CDR3 sequence: CASSLGGRGSGYTF. The CDR3 coding sequence is TGTGCCAGCAGCCTCGGGGGGAGGGGATCTGGCTACACCTTC.

This clone was recorded a few times. V and J are TRBV27 and TRBJ1-2; D possibly corresponds to TRBD1 (6 bases). Deletions cut 3 bases from V and 5 bases from J, with 10 bases between. The CDR3 totals 13 residues. Germline V CDR1 and CDR2: MNHEY, SMNVEV (reference sequence). The CDR3 nucleotides are TGTGCCAGCAGTTTCCAAGGGACATATGGCTACACCTTC. It specifies CASSFQGTYGYTF.

V gene TRBV4-3 combines with J gene TRBJ2-1, with 7 bases matching TRBD1. Germline V gives CDR1 LGHNA, CDR2 YSLEER. V lost 6 bases, J lost 7 bases, and 6 bases stayed unmatched. This CDR3 is 13 amino acids long. The CDR3 region has the DNA TGCGCCAGCAGAGACACAGGGGAGAATGAGCAGTTCTTC. Its protein product is CASRDTGENEQFF.

The genes are TRBV9 and TRBJ2-7; D may correspond to TRBD1 or TRBD2 (5 bases each). This CDR3 spans 15 amino acids. Trimming took off 4 bases at V and 5 bases at J, with 19 bases between the two ends. The germline V gene encodes CDR1 SGDLS and CDR2 YYNGEE. The CDR3 is CASSSLPGPGDEQYF. DNA for the CDR3: TGTGCCAGCAGCTCCCTACCGGGACCCGGCGACGAGCAGTACTTC. The full variable domain, in which reference TRBV9 and TRBJ2-7 provide the parts outside the CDR3, is DSGVTQTPKHLITATGQRVTLRCSPRSGDLSVYWYQQSLDQGLQFLIQYYNGEERAKGNILERFSAQQFPDLHSELNLSSLELGDSALYFCASSSLPGPGDEQYFGPGTRLTVT.

The V and J genes are TRBV5-1 and TRBJ2-1; D perhaps matches TRBD2 (5 bases). V shed 4 bases and J shed 5 bases, with 16 bases lying between them. Germline CDR1 is SGHRS and CDR2 is YFSETQ. The CDR3 extends over 15 amino acids. CDR3 in DNA: TGCGCCAGCAGCAAAACTAGAGTGGCACACAATGAGCAGTTCTTC. The encoded protein is CASSKTRVAHNEQFF.

The V and J genes are TRBV7-3 and TRBJ2-3, with TRBD2 matching 9 bases. The CDR3 is made up of 15 amino acids. V gave up 1 base and J gave up 5 bases; unmatched junction bases: 4. Germline loops: CDR1 SGHTA, CDR2 FQGTGA. The CDR3 DNA reads as TGTGCCAGCAGCTTAAGTAGCGGGAGAGGAGATACGCAGTATTTT. Its protein is CASSLSSGRGDTQYF.